Sequencing of this TCR beta chain was carried out in a study of beta chain features in type 1 diabetes. Overall study results and limits: People with Type 1 diabetes carried modestly yet significantly shorter TCRB CDR3s in all four CD4+ subsets.

The CDR3 covers 14 residues. Germline lookup yields CDR1 SNHLY and CDR2 FYNNEI. Losses at the gene ends were 8 bases for V and 3 bases for J; bases not matched to a gene: 6. As to this clone: The antigen is unknown.

The authors reverse transcribed all of the isolated RNA, so sequencing captured expressed TCRB transcripts. The protocol was immunoSEQ multiplex PCR, while the TCRdb copy is restricted to in-frame clones and leaves out a portion. The sample has about 150,000 clones; over 9% are singletons. This clonotype was obtained from a man aged 25 to 45 with type 1 diabetes. Material: central memory CD4+ T cells from blood. V and J are TRBV2 and TRBJ2-3; 9 bases map to TRBD2. CDR3 in amino acids: CASARTSETDTQYF. The CDR3 coding sequence is TGTGCCAGCGCCCGGACTAGCGAGACAGATACGCAGTATTTT.